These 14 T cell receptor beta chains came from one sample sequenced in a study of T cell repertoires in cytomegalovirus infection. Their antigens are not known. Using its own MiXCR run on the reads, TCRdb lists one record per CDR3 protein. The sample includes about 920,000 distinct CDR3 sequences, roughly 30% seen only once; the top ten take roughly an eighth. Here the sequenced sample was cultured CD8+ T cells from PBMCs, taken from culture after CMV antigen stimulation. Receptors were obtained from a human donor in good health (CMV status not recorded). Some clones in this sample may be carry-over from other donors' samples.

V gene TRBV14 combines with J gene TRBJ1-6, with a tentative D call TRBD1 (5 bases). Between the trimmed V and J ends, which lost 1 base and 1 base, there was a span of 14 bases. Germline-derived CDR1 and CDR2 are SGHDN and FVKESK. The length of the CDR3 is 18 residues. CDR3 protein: CASSQVPPGISYNSPLHF. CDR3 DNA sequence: TGTGCCAGCAGCCAAGTCCCCCCAGGGATATCCTATAATTCACCCCTCCACTTT.

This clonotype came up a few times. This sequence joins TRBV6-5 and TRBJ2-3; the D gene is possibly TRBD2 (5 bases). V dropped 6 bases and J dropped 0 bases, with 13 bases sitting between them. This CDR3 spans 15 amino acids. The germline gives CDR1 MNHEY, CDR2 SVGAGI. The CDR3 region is CASREDGTSTDTQYF. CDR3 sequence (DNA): TGTGCCAGCAGGGAGGACGGAACTAGCACAGATACGCAGTATTTT.

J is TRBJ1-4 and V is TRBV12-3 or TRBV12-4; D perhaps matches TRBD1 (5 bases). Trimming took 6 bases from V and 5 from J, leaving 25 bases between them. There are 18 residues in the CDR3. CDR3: CASRVWGTEEYWNEKLFF. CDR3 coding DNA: TGTGCCAGCAGAGTTTGGGGGACGGAGGAGTATTGGAATGAAAAACTGTTTTTT.

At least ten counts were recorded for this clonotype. CDR3 amino acids: CASSSLVQSTGELFF. DNA of the CDR3: TGTGCCAGCAGCTCCCTGGTTCAGTCCACCGGGGAGCTGTTTTTT. The chain has TRBV7-2 and TRBJ2-2; the D is unclear. The CDR3 runs to 15 residues. V lost 4 bases and J 4 bases, leaving 13 bases between the germline ends. The germline V gene has CDR1 SGHTA and CDR2 FQGNSA. Combining the CDR3 with reference TRBV7-2 and TRBJ2-2 gives the whole variable domain GAGVSQSPSNKVTEKGKDVELRCDPISGHTALYWYRQSLGQGLEFLIYFQGNSAPDKSGLPSDRFSAERTGGSVSTLTIQRTQQEDSAVYLCASSSLVQSTGELFFGEGSRLTVL.

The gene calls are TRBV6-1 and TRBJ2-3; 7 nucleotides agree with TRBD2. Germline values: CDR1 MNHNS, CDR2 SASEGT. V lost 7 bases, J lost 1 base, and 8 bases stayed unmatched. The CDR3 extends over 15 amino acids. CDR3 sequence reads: CASTEGTSGTDTQYF. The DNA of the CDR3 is TGTGCCAGCACCGAGGGAACTAGCGGCACAGATACGCAGTATTTT.

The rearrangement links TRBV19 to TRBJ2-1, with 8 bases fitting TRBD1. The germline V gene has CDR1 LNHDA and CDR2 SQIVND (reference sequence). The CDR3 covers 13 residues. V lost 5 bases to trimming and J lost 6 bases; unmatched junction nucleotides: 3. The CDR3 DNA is TGTGCCAGTAGTGGGACAGGATTCAATGAGCAGTTCTTC. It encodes CASSGTGFNEQFF.

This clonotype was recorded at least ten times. The CDR3 here is CASSQQVNSGNTIYF. Written as DNA, the CDR3 is TGTGCCAGCAGCCAACAGGTTAACTCTGGAAACACCATATATTTT. This chain joins TRBV7-2 and TRBJ1-3; a possible D gene is TRBD1 (5 bases). Germline CDR1 reads SGHTA; CDR2 reads FQGNSA. The CDR3 contains 15 residues. Trimming took off 5 bases at V and 0 bases at J, with 11 bases between the two ends.

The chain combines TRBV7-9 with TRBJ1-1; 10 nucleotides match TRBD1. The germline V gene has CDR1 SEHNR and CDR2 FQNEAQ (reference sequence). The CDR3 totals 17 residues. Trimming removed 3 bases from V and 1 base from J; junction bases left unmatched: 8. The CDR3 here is CASSFGQGGTRNTEAFF. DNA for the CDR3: TGTGCCAGCAGCTTCGGACAGGGGGGTACCAGGAACACTGAAGCTTTCTTT.

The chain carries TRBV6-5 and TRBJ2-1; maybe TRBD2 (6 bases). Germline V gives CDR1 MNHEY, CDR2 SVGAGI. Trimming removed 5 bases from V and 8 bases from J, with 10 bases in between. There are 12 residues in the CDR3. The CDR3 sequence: CASSHGGDEQFF. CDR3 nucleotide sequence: TGTGCCAGCAGTCACGGGGGTGATGAGCAGTTCTTC.

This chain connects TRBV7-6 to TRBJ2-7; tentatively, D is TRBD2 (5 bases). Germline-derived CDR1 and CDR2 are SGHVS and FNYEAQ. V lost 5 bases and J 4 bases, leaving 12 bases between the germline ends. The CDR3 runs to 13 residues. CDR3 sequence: CASSAGEPYEQYF. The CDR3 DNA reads TGTGCCAGCAGCGCCGGGGAACCTTACGAGCAGTACTTC.

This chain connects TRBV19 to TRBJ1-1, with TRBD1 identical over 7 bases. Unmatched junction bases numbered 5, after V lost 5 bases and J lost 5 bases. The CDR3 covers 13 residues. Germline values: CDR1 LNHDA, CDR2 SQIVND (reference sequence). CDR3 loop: CASSVTGMTEAFF. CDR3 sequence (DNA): TGTGCCAGTAGTGTGACAGGGATGACTGAAGCTTTCTTT.

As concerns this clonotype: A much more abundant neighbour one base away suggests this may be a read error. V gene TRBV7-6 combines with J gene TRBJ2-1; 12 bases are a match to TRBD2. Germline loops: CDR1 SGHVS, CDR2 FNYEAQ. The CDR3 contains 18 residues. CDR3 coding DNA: TGTGTCAGCAGCTTAAATCCCCTCTGGACTAGCGGGGACAATGAGCAGTTCTTC. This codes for CVSSLNPLWTSGDNEQFF.

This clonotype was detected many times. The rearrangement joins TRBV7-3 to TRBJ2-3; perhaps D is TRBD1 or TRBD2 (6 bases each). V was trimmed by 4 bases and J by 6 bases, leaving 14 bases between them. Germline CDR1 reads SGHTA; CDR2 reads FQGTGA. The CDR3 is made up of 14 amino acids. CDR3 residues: CASSWRGGLDTQYF. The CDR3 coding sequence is TGTGCCAGCAGCTGGCGTGGGGGGCTGGATACGCAGTATTTT.

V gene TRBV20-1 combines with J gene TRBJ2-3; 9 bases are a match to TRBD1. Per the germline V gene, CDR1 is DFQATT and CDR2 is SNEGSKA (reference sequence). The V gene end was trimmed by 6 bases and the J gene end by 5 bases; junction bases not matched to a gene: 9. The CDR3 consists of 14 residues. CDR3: CSAIHRGRGDTQYF. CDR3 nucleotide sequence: TGCAGTGCCATCCACAGGGGGCGCGGAGATACGCAGTATTTT.